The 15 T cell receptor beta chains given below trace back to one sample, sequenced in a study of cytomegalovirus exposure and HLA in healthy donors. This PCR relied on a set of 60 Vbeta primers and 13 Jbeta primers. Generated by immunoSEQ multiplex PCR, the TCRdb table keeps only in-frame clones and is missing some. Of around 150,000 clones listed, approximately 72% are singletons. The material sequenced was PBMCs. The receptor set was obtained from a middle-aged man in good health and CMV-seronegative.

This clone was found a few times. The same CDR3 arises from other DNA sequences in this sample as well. The CDR3 loop reads CASSLGAGPSYEQYF. CDR3 DNA sequence: TGTGCCAGCAGCTTAGGGGCGGGGCCCTCCTACGAGCAGTACTTC. This chain links TRBV11-2 with TRBJ2-7, with a weak D call TRBD2 (6 bases). Germline CDR1 SGHAT, CDR2 FQNNGV. The CDR3 is 15 amino acids. V was clipped by 1 base and J by 0 bases, with 10 bases between them.

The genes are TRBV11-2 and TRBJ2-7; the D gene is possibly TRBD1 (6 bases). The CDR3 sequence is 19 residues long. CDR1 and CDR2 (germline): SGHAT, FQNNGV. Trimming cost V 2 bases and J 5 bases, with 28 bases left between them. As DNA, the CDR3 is TGTGCCAGCAGCTTAAACAGGGAGTCATTGTGGGTGATGGGACACGAGCAGTACTTC. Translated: CASSLNRESLWVMGHEQYF.

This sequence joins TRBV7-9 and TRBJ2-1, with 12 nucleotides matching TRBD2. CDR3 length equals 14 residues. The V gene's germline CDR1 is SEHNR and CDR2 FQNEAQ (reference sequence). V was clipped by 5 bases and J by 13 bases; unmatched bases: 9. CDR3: CASSRTSGTGRQFF. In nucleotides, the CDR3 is TGTGCCAGCAGCCGGACTAGCGGGACGGGCCGCCAGTTCTTC.

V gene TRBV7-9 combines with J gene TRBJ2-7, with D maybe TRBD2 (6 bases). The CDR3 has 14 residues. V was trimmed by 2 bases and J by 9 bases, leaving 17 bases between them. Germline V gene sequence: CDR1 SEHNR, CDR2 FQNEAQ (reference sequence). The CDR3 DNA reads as TGTGCCAGCAGCTTAATTGGGTCGGCGGGATGGCAGTACTTC. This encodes CASSLIGSAGWQYF.

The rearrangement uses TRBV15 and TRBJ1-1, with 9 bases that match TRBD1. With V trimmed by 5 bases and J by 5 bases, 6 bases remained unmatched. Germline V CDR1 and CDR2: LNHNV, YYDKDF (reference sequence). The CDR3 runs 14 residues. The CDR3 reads CATSWGQGVTEAFF. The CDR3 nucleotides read TGTGCCACCAGCTGGGGACAGGGTGTAACTGAAGCTTTCTTT. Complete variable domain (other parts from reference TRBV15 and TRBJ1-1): DAMVIQNPRYQVTQFGKPVTLSCSQTLNHNVMYWYQQKSSQAPKLLFHYYDKDFNNEADTPDNFQSRRPNTSFCFLDIRSPGLGDTAMYLCATSWGQGVTEAFFGQGTRLTVV.

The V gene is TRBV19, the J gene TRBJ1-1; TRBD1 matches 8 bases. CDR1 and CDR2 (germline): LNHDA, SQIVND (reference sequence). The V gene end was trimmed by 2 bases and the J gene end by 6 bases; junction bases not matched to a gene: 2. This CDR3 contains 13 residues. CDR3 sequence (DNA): TGTGCCAGTAGTATACAGGGGGCCTCTGAAGCTTTCTTT. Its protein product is CASSIQGASEAFF.

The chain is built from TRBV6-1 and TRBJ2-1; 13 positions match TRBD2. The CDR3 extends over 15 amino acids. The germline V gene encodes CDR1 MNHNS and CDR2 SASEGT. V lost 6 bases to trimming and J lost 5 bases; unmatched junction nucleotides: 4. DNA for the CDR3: TGTGCCAGCAGGGCCGGGACTAGCGGGAACAATGAGCAGTTCTTC. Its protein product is CASRAGTSGNNEQFF.

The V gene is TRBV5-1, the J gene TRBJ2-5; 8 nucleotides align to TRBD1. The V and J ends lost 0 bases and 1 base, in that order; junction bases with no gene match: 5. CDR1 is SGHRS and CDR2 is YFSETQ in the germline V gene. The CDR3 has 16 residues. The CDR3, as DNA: TGCGCCAGCAGCTTGGAACCGACAGGGGCCCAAGAGACCCAGTACTTC. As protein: CASSLEPTGAQETQYF.

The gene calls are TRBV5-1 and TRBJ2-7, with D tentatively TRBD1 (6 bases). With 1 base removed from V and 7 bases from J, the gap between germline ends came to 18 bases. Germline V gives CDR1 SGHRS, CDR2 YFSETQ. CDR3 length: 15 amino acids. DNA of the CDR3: TGCGCCAGCAGCTTGCCGGACAGCAACTCGAGAGAGCAGTACTTC. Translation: CASSLPDSNSREQYF.

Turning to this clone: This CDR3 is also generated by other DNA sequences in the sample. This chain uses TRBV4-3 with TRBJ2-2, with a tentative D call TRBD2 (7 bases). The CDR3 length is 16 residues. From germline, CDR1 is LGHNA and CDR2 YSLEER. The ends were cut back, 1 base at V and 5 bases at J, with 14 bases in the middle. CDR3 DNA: TGCGCCAGCAGCCAAGTTCCCGCGGGGGCAACCGGGGAGCTGTTTTTT. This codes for CASSQVPAGATGELFF.

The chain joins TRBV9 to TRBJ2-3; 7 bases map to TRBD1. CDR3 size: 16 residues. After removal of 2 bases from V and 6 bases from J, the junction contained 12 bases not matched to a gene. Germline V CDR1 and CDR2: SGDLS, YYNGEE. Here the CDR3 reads CASSVRQGARSDTQYF. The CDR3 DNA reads TGTGCCAGCAGCGTTCGACAGGGAGCGAGATCGGATACGCAGTATTTT.

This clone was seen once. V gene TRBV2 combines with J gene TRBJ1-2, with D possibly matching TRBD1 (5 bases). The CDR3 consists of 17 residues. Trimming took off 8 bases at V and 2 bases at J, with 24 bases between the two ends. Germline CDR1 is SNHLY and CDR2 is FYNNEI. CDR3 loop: CASSSSGGVRANYGYTF. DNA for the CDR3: TGTGCCAGCTCCTCCTCCGGGGGGGTGAGGGCGAACTATGGCTACACCTTC.

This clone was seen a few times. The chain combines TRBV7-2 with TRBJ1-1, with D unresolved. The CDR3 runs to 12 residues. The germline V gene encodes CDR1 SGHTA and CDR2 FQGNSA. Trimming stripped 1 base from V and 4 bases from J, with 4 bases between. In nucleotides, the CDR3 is TGTGCCAGCAGCTTAGGGGCCACTGAAGCTTTCTTT. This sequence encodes CASSLGATEAFF.

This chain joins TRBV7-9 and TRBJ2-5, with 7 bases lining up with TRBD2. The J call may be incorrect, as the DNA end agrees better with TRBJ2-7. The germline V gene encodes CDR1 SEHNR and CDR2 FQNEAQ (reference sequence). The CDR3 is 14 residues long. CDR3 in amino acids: CASSSRETPYEQYF. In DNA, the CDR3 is TGTGCCAGCAGCTCGCGGGAGACCCCCTACGAGCAGTACTTC.

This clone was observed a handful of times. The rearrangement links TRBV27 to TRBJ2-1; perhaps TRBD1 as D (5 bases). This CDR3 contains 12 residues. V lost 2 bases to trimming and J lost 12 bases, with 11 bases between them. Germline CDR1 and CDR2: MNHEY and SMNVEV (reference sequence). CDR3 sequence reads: CASSLSQGLQFF. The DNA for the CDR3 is TGTGCCAGCAGTTTAAGCCAGGGTTTGCAGTTCTTC.